Each of the 22 T cell receptor beta chains below was sequenced from the same sample in a study of T-cell memory formation after mild COVID-19. TCRdb used MiXCR to reprocess the 5' RACE reads, holding one entry per CDR3 protein. The repertoire includes approximately 270,000 distinct CDR3 sequences, roughly 16% of them detected once, and roughly 20% sits in the top ten. Sequencing was performed on PBMCs or a T cell subset sorted from them (not recorded which). The receptors were sampled from a man younger than 35 who had mild COVID-19 (a few samples of this study predate the infection). Cell type and time point are not known.

A few counts support this clonotype. The genes are TRBV7-9 and TRBJ2-5, with D unresolved. The CDR3 contains 14 residues. The V and J ends lost 7 bases and 2 bases respectively, with 14 bases between them. Germline V gene lookup returns CDR1 SEHNR and CDR2 FQNEAQ (reference sequence). This CDR3 reads CASNSKADQETQYF. CDR3 nucleotides: TGTGCCAGCAACTCGAAAGCAGATCAAGAGACCCAGTACTTC. Filled out from reference TRBV7-9 and TRBJ2-5, the complete variable domain reads DTGVSQNPRHKITKRGQNVTFRCDPISEHNRLYWYRQTLGQGPEFLTYFQNEAQLEKSRLLSDRFSAERPKGSFSTLEIQRTEQGDSAMYLCASNSKADQETQYFGPGTRLLVL.

V gene TRBV4-1 combines with J gene TRBJ2-6; D gene ambiguous. This CDR3 is 14 amino acids long. V lost 0 bases and J 2 bases, leaving 2 bases between the germline ends. Looked up from germline, CDR1 is MGHRA and CDR2 is YSYEKL. CDR3 sequence: CASSQDPGANVLTF. Written as DNA, the CDR3 is TGCGCCAGCAGCCAAGATCCTGGGGCCAACGTCCTGACTTTC.

This clonotype was observed a handful of times. The rearrangement uses TRBV4-3 and TRBJ2-3; 7 positions agree with TRBD2. J lost 6 bases, V lost 4 bases, and 16 bases had no gene match. The CDR3 extends over 17 amino acids. Germline V gives CDR1 LGHNA, CDR2 YSLEER. CDR3 nucleotides: TGCGCCAGCAGCCCGACAAACTGGGGGGGGACCCCGGATACGCAGTATTTT. This gives the protein CASSPTNWGGTPDTQYF.

This clonotype was counted a few times. This sequence joins TRBV4-1 and TRBJ1-4, with D perhaps matching TRBD1 (5 bases). The CDR3 is made up of 13 amino acids. Between the trimmed V and J ends, which lost 8 bases and 10 bases, there was a span of 17 bases. Germline V gives CDR1 MGHRA, CDR2 YSYEKL. The CDR3 bases are TGCGCCAGCGCTCGTCCGGGGGAAGGAAAACTGTTTTTT. It specifies CASARPGEGKLFF.

The chain uses TRBV27 and TRBJ2-6; D is possibly TRBD1 or TRBD2 (7 bases each). Looked up from germline, CDR1 is MNHEY and CDR2 is SMNVEV (reference sequence). The CDR3 sequence is 18 residues long. V shed 6 bases and J shed 2 bases, with 20 bases lying between them. The CDR3 region has the DNA TGTGCCAGCAGCCCTCGCCAGGGGGGGGTAGCTGGGGCCAACGTCCTGACTTTC. As protein: CASSPRQGGVAGANVLTF. The entire variable domain, with the rest obtained from reference TRBV27 and TRBJ2-6, is as follows: EAQVTQNPRYLITVTGKKLTVTCSQNMNHEYMSWYRQDPGLGLRQIYYSMNVEVTDKGDVPEGYKVSRKEKRNFPLILESPSPNQTSLYFCASSPRQGGVAGANVLTFGAGSRLTVL.

This clonotype has more than one count but fewer than ten. This chain links TRBV6-5 with TRBJ1-2; weak D call: TRBD1 (6 bases). The CDR3 covers 14 residues. The V gene's germline CDR1 is MNHEY and CDR2 SVGAGI. V was shortened by 6 bases and J by 5 bases, with 16 bases between the two germline ends. The CDR3 region has the DNA TGTGCCAGCAGCTCTAGGGGGAGCAGGTATGGCTACACCTTC. It translates to CASSSRGSRYGYTF.

This chain joins TRBV6-1 and TRBJ1-2; D unresolved. The V gene lost 0 bases and the J gene lost 4 bases, with 3 bases spanning the gap. Germline loops: CDR1 MNHNS, CDR2 SASEGT. The CDR3 is 12 residues long. The CDR3 DNA follows: TGTGCCAGCAGTGAAGCTGTCTATGGCTACACCTTC. Protein product: CASSEAVYGYTF.

This chain joins TRBV6-6 and TRBJ1-1; D ambiguous. Trimming shortened V by 2 bases and J by 7 bases, and 5 bases separated the two germline ends. Per germline, CDR1 MNHNY and CDR2 SVGAGI (reference sequence). This CDR3 contains 11 residues. CDR3 amino acids: CASSYGNEAFF. In DNA form, the CDR3 reads TGTGCCAGCAGTTACGGGAATGAAGCTTTCTTT.

The chain combines TRBV12-3 or TRBV12-4 with TRBJ1-6; 7 bases are a match to TRBD1. CDR3 length equals 14 residues. Unmatched junction bases numbered 3, after V lost 3 bases and J lost 7 bases. CDR3 sequence: CASSLETGNSPLHF. The CDR3 DNA follows: TGTGCCAGCAGTTTGGAGACAGGGAATTCACCCCTCCACTTT.

Only a few counts were recorded for this clonotype. The chain is built from TRBV5-1 and TRBJ2-3, with 12 bases matching TRBD1. Germline lookup yields CDR1 SGHRS and CDR2 YFSETQ. CDR3 size: 15 residues. V shed 6 bases, J shed 5 bases, and the junction held 7 bases outside the gene matches. The chain's CDR3 is CASTPRDRGRDTQYF. Written as DNA, the CDR3 is TGCGCCAGCACCCCGCGGGACAGGGGGCGAGATACGCAGTATTTT.

There are a few counts of this clonotype. This sequence joins TRBV11-3 and TRBJ2-2; D gene unclear. V was clipped by 0 bases and J by 6 bases, with 5 bases between them. Germline CDR1 SGHNT, CDR2 YENEEA. The CDR3 contains 13 residues. The CDR3 sequence is CASSLDGAGELFF. The DNA of the CDR3 is TGTGCCAGCAGCTTAGATGGGGCCGGGGAGCTGTTTTTT.

This clonotype was observed a handful of times. The chain links TRBV4-2 to TRBJ1-2; TRBD1 matches 8 bases. Germline CDR1 and CDR2: LGHNA and YNFKEQ. The ends lost 3 bases at V and 4 bases at J; junction bases unmatched: 16. This CDR3 is built from 18 residues. CDR3 sequence reads: CASSQATGEALRGYGYTF. The CDR3, as DNA: TGTGCCAGCAGCCAGGCGACAGGGGAGGCTTTAAGGGGCTATGGCTACACCTTC.

The chain is built from TRBV7-3 and TRBJ2-3, with a tentative D call TRBD1 (6 bases). V lost 5 bases, J lost 2 bases, and 11 bases lay in between. This CDR3 is built from 14 residues. Per the germline V gene, CDR1 is SGHTA and CDR2 is FQGTGA. The DNA of the CDR3 is TGTGCCAGCAGCCCCGGACAGACCACAGATACGCAGTATTTT. Amino acids: CASSPGQTTDTQYF.

The sample holds a few counts of this clonotype. The chain employs TRBV11-2 and TRBJ1-2; D uncertain. This CDR3 spans 13 amino acids. Trimming pared 3 bases from V and 3 bases from J, leaving 8 bases between. Germline values: CDR1 SGHAT, CDR2 FQNNGV. The CDR3, as DNA: TGTGCCAGCAGCTTCGTAAGAGACTATGGCTACACCTTC. Residues: CASSFVRDYGYTF.

This clonotype was counted between two and nine times. The V and J genes are TRBV12-3 or TRBV12-4 and TRBJ1-4; 8 bases align to TRBD1. V dropped 7 bases and J dropped 7; count of bases not matched to a gene: 5. CDR3 length: 13 residues. CDR3 in amino acids: CASTGGWGEKLFF. DNA for the CDR3: TGTGCCAGCACAGGGGGCTGGGGTGAAAAACTGTTTTTT.

The rearrangement links TRBV29-1 to TRBJ1-4, with D tentatively TRBD1 (6 bases). Germline V gene sequence: CDR1 SQVTM, CDR2 ANQGSEA. The CDR3 consists of 15 residues. Between the trimmed V and J ends, which lost 0 bases and 6 bases, there was a span of 14 bases. The CDR3: CSVEDRGGGDEKLFF. For the CDR3, the DNA is TGCAGCGTTGAAGATCGGGGGGGCGGTGATGAAAAACTGTTTTTT.

V usage is TRBV6-5 and J usage is TRBJ2-3; D not resolved. The CDR3 totals 15 residues. V was pared by 1 base and J by 2 bases, with 10 bases between. Germline V gives CDR1 MNHEY, CDR2 SVGAGI. The CDR3 here is CASSYFGTHTDTQYF. CDR3 DNA: TGTGCCAGCAGTTACTTTGGAACTCACACAGATACGCAGTATTTT.

The table lists this clonotype with many counts. The chain joins TRBV2 to TRBJ2-3; no clear D. Germline loops: CDR1 SNHLY, CDR2 FYNNEI. V lost 5 bases, J lost 0 bases, and 18 bases lay in between. The CDR3 loop spans 17 amino acids. The CDR3 protein is CASSPFIEVLSTDTQYF. CDR3 DNA: TGTGCCAGCAGTCCCTTTATCGAAGTATTGAGCACAGATACGCAGTATTTT.

The chain carries TRBV20-1 and TRBJ1-1; D is perhaps TRBD1 (6 bases). With 8 bases removed from V and 5 bases from J, the gap between germline ends came to 12 bases. The CDR3 is made up of 11 amino acids. Germline V gene lookup returns CDR1 DFQATT and CDR2 SNEGSKA (reference sequence). The CDR3 loop reads CSPGTPTEAFF. The CDR3 DNA is TGCAGTCCAGGGACACCTACTGAAGCTTTCTTT.

This clonotype occurred a few times. V and J are TRBV6-1 and TRBJ2-5; D is unclear. Trimming shortened V by 10 bases and J by 4 bases, and 13 bases separated the two germline ends. Germline assignment: CDR1 MNHNS and CDR2 SASEGT. This CDR3 is built from 12 residues. CDR3 in DNA: TGTGCCATCGATCCCTCCCGAGAGACCCAGTACTTC. Amino acids: CAIDPSRETQYF.

This clonotype was counted only a few times. This rearrangement joins TRBV10-3 to TRBJ2-1; 9 bases fit TRBD1. Germline V gene data show CDR1 as ENHRY and CDR2 as SYGVKD. After removal of 2 bases from V and 6 bases from J, the junction contained 5 bases not matched to a gene. The CDR3 loop spans 15 amino acids. The CDR3 sequence: CAISEAGTGINEQFF. The CDR3 nucleotides read TGTGCCATCAGTGAGGCGGGGACAGGGATCAATGAGCAGTTCTTC.

The chain is built from TRBV12-3 or TRBV12-4 and TRBJ1-4, with 7 positions matching TRBD1. V shed 6 bases, J shed 8 bases, and the junction held 9 bases outside the gene matches. The CDR3 totals 14 residues. The DNA for the CDR3 is TGTGCCAGCAGCACGGGACAGTCTTTAGAAAAACTGTTTTTT. Its protein product is CASSTGQSLEKLFF.